This T cell receptor (beta chain) was sequenced during a study of cytomegalovirus exposure and HLA in healthy donors. Study-level background: Of 300 to 450 genotyped donors, around 84% clustered with self-reported Caucasian donors. Overall study results and limits: In a later analysis, most CMV-associated TCR beta chains appeared HLA-restricted.

This clone appeared once. Its target is unknown. PCR employed 60 Vbeta and 13 Jbeta primers. Assay: immunoSEQ multiplex PCR; the TCRdb copy retains only in-frame clones and omits some. Here the sample spans 150,000 to 200,000 clones, about 75% being singletons. CDR1 is MDHEN, CDR2 SYDVKM, per germline. The V segment lost 6 bases and the J segment 5 bases; nucleotides outside the gene matches: 6. This CDR3 is 15 amino acids long. V is TRBV28 and J is TRBJ1-4; TRBD1 aligns across 10 bases. The source is a man in his late teens or twenties in good health and CMV-seropositive. The sample consisted of PBMCs. DNA of the CDR3: TGTGCCAGCAGGCCGACAGGGGGCGGAAATGAAAAACTGTTTTTT. Translation gives CASRPTGGGNEKLFF.